This T cell receptor beta chain derives from a study of blood T cell repertoires in COVID-19. Across the whole study: PBMCs, B-cell-depleted T cells, or T cells provided the cDNA or gDNA that made up the material.

The V segment lost 7 bases and the J segment 3 bases; nucleotides outside the gene matches: 8. The germline gives CDR1 MNHNY, CDR2 SVGAGI (reference sequence). This CDR3 is built from 15 residues. Authors' analysis steps: Scientists estimated how many nucleated cells there were by amplifying reference gene primers. Generated by immunoSEQ multiplex PCR, the TCRdb table keeps only in-frame clones and is missing some. That table gives V, J and clone size, and the DNA gave D and trimming. The data hold about 80,000 clones, with about 73% observed a single time. The chain carries TRBV6-6 and TRBJ2-3, with 9 bases aligning to TRBD2. This sequence was found in a man between 50 and 59 years old with active or convalescent COVID-19. The source material was peripheral blood. CDR3 DNA sequence: TGTGCCAGCACCCCCCGTACTAGCGGGACAGATACGCAGTATTTT. Its protein is CASTPRTSGTDTQYF.